A single sample is the source of the 16 T cell receptor beta chains below, sequenced in a study of T-cell memory formation after mild COVID-19. TCRdb used MiXCR to reprocess the 5' RACE reads, holding one entry per CDR3 protein. The sample gives about 390,000 distinct CDR3 sequences, more than 15% of which show up once; under 25% is in the top ten. Specimen: PBMCs or a T cell subset sorted from them (not recorded which). The receptors originated from a man aged 18 to 35 who had mild COVID-19 (a few samples of this study predate the infection). Cell type and time point are not known.

The rearrangement joins TRBV7-2 to TRBJ2-4; D ambiguous. With 2 bases removed from V and 6 bases from J, the gap between germline ends came to 5 bases. From germline, CDR1 is SGHTA and CDR2 FQGNSA. The CDR3 extends over 12 amino acids. The CDR3 loop is CASSLQRNIQYF. The CDR3 DNA sequence: TGTGCCAGCAGCTTACAGCGAAACATTCAGTACTTC.

The chain couples TRBV11-3 to TRBJ2-3, with D perhaps TRBD1 (5 bases). V was trimmed by 3 bases and J by 2 bases, leaving 18 bases between them. Germline V gene sequence: CDR1 SGHNT, CDR2 YENEEA. The CDR3 runs 17 residues. The DNA of the CDR3 is TGTGCCAGCAGCTTCCAACGAGCAACTGGGGCCACAGATACGCAGTATTTT. This sequence encodes CASSFQRATGATDTQYF. Combining the CDR3 with reference TRBV11-3 and TRBJ2-3 gives the whole variable domain EAGVVQSPRYKIIEKKQPVAFWCNPISGHNTLYWYLQNLGQGPELLIRYENEEAVDDSQLPKDRFSAERLKGVDSTLKIQPAELGDSAVYLCASSFQRATGATDTQYFGPGTRLTVL.

This clonotype showed up just a few times. V usage is TRBV2 and J usage is TRBJ2-5, with TRBD2 matching over 13 bases. The CDR3 length is 17 residues. Germline lookup yields CDR1 SNHLY and CDR2 FYNNEI. The trim removed 6 bases at V and 0 bases at J, leaving 7 bases unmatched. In DNA, the CDR3 is TGTGCCAGCAGCCCGGGACTAGCGGGGTGGTACCAAGAGACCCAGTACTTC. This codes for CASSPGLAGWYQETQYF.

The table lists this clonotype with a few counts. This chain links TRBV9 with TRBJ2-5, with D unresolved. The CDR3 consists of 16 residues. Between the trimmed V and J ends, which lost 2 bases and 2 bases, there was a span of 16 bases. Germline V gene sequence: CDR1 SGDLS, CDR2 YYNGEE. CDR3 in DNA: TGTGCCAGCAGCGTTGACTCGGCTGAAAGTCAAGAGACCCAGTACTTC. Translating gives CASSVDSAESQETQYF. Full variable domain (remainder filled in from reference TRBV9 and TRBJ2-5): DSGVTQTPKHLITATGQRVTLRCSPRSGDLSVYWYQQSLDQGLQFLIQYYNGEERAKGNILERFSAQQFPDLHSELNLSSLELGDSALYFCASSVDSAESQETQYFGPGTRLLVL.

This clonotype was observed many times. The chain combines TRBV25-1 with TRBJ2-2, with 9 bases that match TRBD1. CDR1 is MGHDK, CDR2 SYGVNS, per germline. The J segment lost 3 bases and the V segment lost 4 bases, leaving 0 bases of the junction unmatched. The CDR3 contains 14 residues. CDR3 amino acids: CASSGTGDTGELFF. The CDR3, as DNA: TGTGCCAGCAGTGGGACAGGGGACACCGGGGAGCTGTTTTTT. The variable domain in full, completed from reference TRBV25-1 and TRBJ2-2, reads EADIYQTPRYLVIGTGKKITLECSQTMGHDKMYWYQQDPGMELHLIHYSYGVNSTEKGDLSSESTVSRIRTEHFPLTLESARPSHTSQYLCASSGTGDTGELFFGEGSRLTVL.

This clonotype was detected ten times or more. V gene TRBV12-3 or TRBV12-4 combines with J gene TRBJ1-1; 7 bases fit TRBD1. The CDR3 has 15 residues. Unmatched junction bases numbered 12, after V lost 6 bases and J lost 5 bases. The CDR3 loop reads CASSVASRGRTEAFF. The CDR3 DNA sequence: TGTGCCAGCAGCGTGGCGTCCAGGGGGAGGACTGAAGCTTTCTTT.

This clonotype was recorded a few times. The rearrangement links TRBV4-1 to TRBJ1-4; D call uncertain. There are 13 residues in the CDR3. CDR1 MGHRA and CDR2 YSYEKL come from the germline V gene. V was cut by 1 base and J by 7 bases, with 7 bases left in between. This CDR3 is CASSQVLSEKLFF. The CDR3 DNA reads TGCGCCAGCAGCCAAGTTTTGAGTGAAAAACTGTTTTTT.

The sample holds a few counts of this clonotype. The chain joins TRBV18 to TRBJ2-1, with 9 bases identical to TRBD1. V dropped 3 bases and J dropped 8; count of bases not matched to a gene: 5. Germline V gene lookup returns CDR1 KGHSH and CDR2 LQKENI. The CDR3 totals 14 residues. CDR3 residues: CASSPGDRDYEQFF. In nucleotides, the CDR3 is TGTGCCAGCTCACCTGGGGACAGGGACTATGAGCAGTTCTTC.

This clonotype turned up a few times. The chain carries TRBV5-1 and TRBJ2-1; D perhaps matches TRBD1 (5 bases). In germline, CDR1 is SGHRS, CDR2 YFSETQ. Deletions cut 0 bases from V and 9 bases from J, with 19 bases between. The CDR3 length is 16 residues. The CDR3 loop reads CASSLGDSSAILEQFF. The CDR3 bases are TGCGCCAGCAGCTTGGGCGACAGTTCGGCGATTCTTGAGCAGTTCTTC.

This chain links TRBV3-1 with TRBJ2-4; 7 nucleotides agree with TRBD2. The CDR3 consists of 11 residues. Germline V lookup: CDR1 LGHDT, CDR2 YNNKEL (reference sequence). Germline trimming cut 1 base from V and 12 bases from J; bases unmatched to any gene: 0. The CDR3 nucleotides are TGTGCCAGCAGCCAAGCGGGGGGTCAGTACTTC. It is translated as CASSQAGGQYF.

The rearrangement links TRBV19 to TRBJ1-1; D gene unclear. Germline V gives CDR1 LNHDA, CDR2 SQIVND (reference sequence). V lost 8 bases, J lost 4 bases, and 20 bases lay in between. This CDR3 comprises 15 residues. The CDR3 DNA sequence: TGTGCCAGTTCCGCATTATGGCAGGTTGGCACTGAAGCTTTCTTT. As protein: CASSALWQVGTEAFF.

At least ten counts were recorded for this clonotype. This chain connects TRBV12-3 or TRBV12-4 to TRBJ2-3, with 8 bases aligning to TRBD1. V shed 7 bases and J 0 bases; nucleotides not matched to a gene: 9. The CDR3 has 16 amino acids. The CDR3 sequence: CASTEGTGSSTDTQYF. CDR3 DNA: TGTGCCAGCACCGAGGGGACAGGATCTAGCACAGATACGCAGTATTTT.

This sequence joins TRBV6-5 and TRBJ1-1; the D gene is possibly TRBD1 (6 bases). Trimming removed 6 bases at V and 6 bases at J, with 20 bases between. Germline-derived CDR1 and CDR2 are MNHEY and SVGAGI. This CDR3 has 15 amino acids. In DNA form, the CDR3 reads TGTGCCAGCAGAGACCGGATCGGACAGACCCCTGAAGCTTTCTTT. The encoded protein is CASRDRIGQTPEAFF.

V is TRBV5-5 and J is TRBJ1-4; D might be TRBD1 (5 bases). Germline-derived CDR1 and CDR2 are SGHKS and YYEKEE (reference sequence). CDR3 length equals 16 residues. Trimming took 4 bases from V and 6 from J, leaving 19 bases between them. CDR3 DNA sequence: TGTGCCAGCAGCGGGGGACGCCCGCCGGTGGATGAAAAACTGTTTTTT. This codes for CASSGGRPPVDEKLFF.

Only a few counts were recorded for this clonotype. This chain joins TRBV5-1 and TRBJ1-3; D remains ambiguous. This CDR3 spans 12 amino acids. V was clipped by 3 bases and J by 7 bases, with 8 bases between them. Per the germline V gene, CDR1 is SGHRS and CDR2 is YFSETQ. The CDR3 DNA sequence: TGCGCCAGCAGCTACGAGGGCAACACCATATATTTT. Its protein product is CASSYEGNTIYF.

This clonotype was counted ten times or more. This chain uses TRBV5-5 with TRBJ2-5; TRBD1 is a possible D gene (5 bases). The CDR3 contains 13 residues. Deletions cut 5 bases from V and 2 bases from J, with 10 bases between. Germline assignment: CDR1 SGHKS and CDR2 YYEKEE (reference sequence). The CDR3 DNA reads TGTGCCAGCAGTGGTAGGGGACAAGAGACCCAGTACTTC. Protein product: CASSGRGQETQYF.